This T cell receptor beta chain was sequenced for a study of cytomegalovirus exposure and HLA in healthy donors. The PCR employed 60 Vbeta primers together with 13 Jbeta primers. This table comes from immunoSEQ multiplex PCR, and its TCRdb copy is limited to in-frame clones, with some not included. Among over 100,000 clones listed, roughly 66% were seen once. CDR1 GTSNPN and CDR2 SVGIG come from the germline V gene (reference sequence). V was trimmed by 0 bases and J by 4 bases, leaving 6 bases between them. The CDR3 spans 12 residues. The TCR was taken from a man aged 18 to 29 in good health and CMV-seronegative. The chain carries TRBV30 and TRBJ1-2; D call uncertain. Sample: PBMCs. CDR3 loop: CAWSVNSYGYTF. Written as DNA, the CDR3 is TGTGCCTGGAGTGTAAACAGCTATGGCTACACCTTC.